The 20 T cell receptor beta chains given below trace back to one sample, sequenced in a study of response to subunit inactivated influenza vaccine. TCRdb reanalysed the RT-PCR reads using MiXCR and keeps one entry per CDR3 protein. The table records hundreds of thousands of distinct CDR3 sequences, roughly 22% of them present only once. The material was PBMCs from blood, obtained about 19 months after vaccination. The receptors here all came from a man aged 50 to 75 who received an inactivated influenza vaccine.

This clonotype was observed a handful of times. The genes are TRBV18 and TRBJ1-2, with D unresolved. V lost 0 bases and J lost 1, with 12 bases in between. The V gene's germline CDR1 is KGHSH and CDR2 LQKENI. CDR3 length: 16 residues. This CDR3 is CASSPPGVRLNYGYTF. Here the CDR3 DNA reads TGTGCCAGCTCACCACCCGGTGTCAGGCTTAACTATGGCTACACCTTC.

This clonotype has more than one count but fewer than ten. This chain connects TRBV20-1 to TRBJ2-5, with 11 bases aligning to TRBD1. V lost 4 bases and J lost 4; bases outside the gene matches: 11. The CDR3 runs to 16 residues. Germline V gene sequence: CDR1 DFQATT, CDR2 SNEGSKA (reference sequence). The CDR3 reads CSAIPTRTGGRETQYF. In nucleotides, the CDR3 is TGCAGTGCTATCCCCACCCGGACAGGGGGCAGAGAGACCCAGTACTTC.

This chain connects TRBV20-1 to TRBJ2-3; 7 nucleotides agree with TRBD2. The V gene's germline CDR1 is DFQATT and CDR2 SNEGSKA (reference sequence). This CDR3 region has 14 residues. Trimming took 6 bases from V and 7 from J; bases not matched to a gene: 13. CDR3 sequence (DNA): TGCAGTGCCCCCACCCCGACTAGCCCAAATACGCAGTATTTT. This translates into CSAPTPTSPNTQYF.

The genes are TRBV3-1 and TRBJ1-2, with TRBD1 identical over 7 bases. After removal of 6 bases from V and 4 bases from J, the junction contained 8 bases not matched to a gene. From germline, CDR1 is LGHDT and CDR2 YNNKEL (reference sequence). The CDR3 totals 14 residues. The CDR3 nucleotides read TGTGCCAGCAGTCCAACGACAGGGCGCTATGGCTACACCTTC. The encoded protein is CASSPTTGRYGYTF.

V and J are TRBV28 and TRBJ2-7; D uncertain. Germline CDR1 reads MDHEN; CDR2 reads SYDVKM. V lost 1 base, J lost 3 bases, and 16 bases lay in between. The length of the CDR3 is 16 residues. The CDR3 here is CASSLSKWTNHYEQYF. CDR3 nucleotides: TGTGCCAGCAGTTTATCCAAGTGGACCAACCACTACGAGCAGTACTTC.

The chain carries TRBV19 and TRBJ1-5; D might be TRBD1 (5 bases). The V end was cut by 3 bases, the J end by 4 bases, with 19 bases between. The CDR3 covers 17 residues. Germline lookup yields CDR1 LNHDA and CDR2 SQIVND (reference sequence). The CDR3: CASSMSPGSGRNQPQHF. The CDR3 DNA reads as TGTGCCAGTAGTATGAGTCCGGGTTCAGGGCGGAATCAGCCCCAGCATTTT.

The chain is built from TRBV18 and TRBJ1-1; 7 bases agree with TRBD1. The V and J ends lost 5 bases and 10 bases, in that order; junction bases with no gene match: 16. This CDR3 has 15 amino acids. Per the germline V gene, CDR1 is KGHSH and CDR2 is LQKENI. For the CDR3, the DNA is TGTGCCAGCTCAGGGCAGGGGGTTTCTCACGTTGGAGCTTTCTTT. Its translation is CASSGQGVSHVGAFF.

The rearrangement joins TRBV5-1 to TRBJ2-1; the D is unclear. The CDR3 runs 14 residues. Germline V gene lookup returns CDR1 SGHRS and CDR2 YFSETQ. The V end lost 0 bases, the J end lost 4 bases, and 8 bases lay between the germline ends. CDR3 bases: TGCGCCAGCAGCTTGGCCGCCGGTTACAATGAGCAGTTCTTC. Encoded protein: CASSLAAGYNEQFF.

This clonotype was seen a handful of times. The chain joins TRBV28 to TRBJ1-1, with D possibly TRBD1 on 5 matching bases. CDR1 and CDR2 (germline): MDHEN, SYDVKM. V dropped 4 bases and J dropped 5 bases, with 17 bases sitting between them. The CDR3 sequence is 15 residues long. DNA of the CDR3: TGTGCCAGCAGTTCCTCACGGGGGGGATTAACTGAAGCTTTCTTT. Amino acid sequence: CASSSSRGGLTEAFF.

The sample holds a few counts of this clonotype. This chain joins TRBV7-8 and TRBJ2-7, with D unresolved. The CDR3 is 14 amino acids. The germline V and J ends were trimmed by 2 bases and 4 bases, with 12 bases remaining between them. Germline loops: CDR1 SGHVS, CDR2 FQNEAQ. This CDR3 reads CASSLIITKYEQYF. In nucleotides, the CDR3 is TGTGCCAGCAGCTTAATTATAACTAAATACGAGCAGTACTTC.

The gene calls are TRBV7-1 and TRBJ2-1; the match to TRBD1 covers 8 bases. TRBV7-1 is treated as an ORF (open reading frame) with a function not yet certain. With V trimmed by 5 bases and J by 5 bases, 5 bases remained unmatched. CDR3 length: 14 amino acids. In DNA, the CDR3 is TGTGCCAGCAGCCGGACAGGGACGAACAATGAGCAGTTCTTC. As protein: CASSRTGTNNEQFF.

There are many counts of this clonotype. A junction end diverges from the germline sequence, so it may reflect a read error. The genes are TRBV5-1 and TRBJ2-1; 8 nucleotides match TRBD1. The CDR3 runs to 15 residues. Germline CDR1 SGHRS, CDR2 YFSETQ. CDR3 sequence (DNA): TGTGCCAGCAGTCTTACAGGGGGCTCCTACAATGAGCAGTTCTTC. It specifies CASSLTGGSYNEQFF.

The chain joins TRBV28 to TRBJ1-1; 9 bases map to TRBD1. The germline CDR1 and CDR2 sequences are MDHEN and SYDVKM. This CDR3 is 16 amino acids long. V was clipped by 6 bases and J by 6 bases; unmatched bases: 14. The CDR3 DNA reads as TGTGCCAGCAGAACATCATCCGGGACAGGGAGACCTGAAGCTTTCTTT. Its protein is CASRTSSGTGRPEAFF.

This clonotype was observed a few times. The gene calls are TRBV7-8 and TRBJ2-7, with 8 bases fitting TRBD1. CDR3 length: 16 residues. Germline lookup yields CDR1 SGHVS and CDR2 FQNEAQ. J gave up 0 bases and V 5 bases, and 9 bases lay outside the gene matches. Here the CDR3 reads CASSDDAGGYSYEQYF. The CDR3 nucleotides read TGTGCCAGCAGCGACGACGCAGGGGGCTACTCCTACGAGCAGTACTTC.

This clonotype was counted a few times. The chain couples TRBV9 to TRBJ2-2, with D possibly TRBD1 on 6 matching bases. Trimming stripped 4 bases from V and 0 bases from J, with 10 bases between. Germline CDR1 SGDLS, CDR2 YYNGEE. The CDR3 is made up of 15 amino acids. The DNA for the CDR3 is TGTGCCAGCAGCCCCCGGACAGCGAACACCGGGGAGCTGTTTTTT. This gives the protein CASSPRTANTGELFF.

This chain connects TRBV15 to TRBJ2-5; D not resolved. This CDR3 is 13 amino acids long. Trimming shortened V by 1 base and J by 2 bases, and 5 bases separated the two germline ends. Germline-derived CDR1 and CDR2 are LNHNV and YYDKDF (reference sequence). Written as DNA, the CDR3 is TGTGCCACCAGCAGAGCATTTCAAGAGACCCAGTACTTC. As protein: CATSRAFQETQYF.

This clonotype was counted between two and nine times. The chain carries TRBV29-1 and TRBJ2-3, with 9 positions matching TRBD2. CDR1 SQVTM and CDR2 ANQGSEA come from the germline V gene. J lost 2 bases, V lost 2 bases, and 2 bases had no gene match. The CDR3 runs 14 residues. DNA of the CDR3: TGCAGCGTTGAAAGCGGGGGGCTCACAGATACGCAGTATTTT. As protein: CSVESGGLTDTQYF.

This clonotype was counted between two and nine times. The chain combines TRBV2 with TRBJ2-2, with TRBD1 matching over 8 bases. The germline CDR1 and CDR2 sequences are SNHLY and FYNNEI. The CDR3 extends over 16 amino acids. J lost 0 bases, V lost 7 bases, and 7 bases had no gene match. CDR3 in amino acids: CASNRQGLANTGELFF. CDR3 nucleotide sequence: TGTGCCAGCAACCGACAGGGGCTTGCGAACACCGGGGAGCTGTTTTTT.

The rearrangement joins TRBV20-1 to TRBJ1-1; perhaps TRBD1 as D (5 bases). This CDR3 region has 13 residues. Deletions cut 3 bases from V and 6 bases from J, with 14 bases between. Germline V CDR1 and CDR2: DFQATT, SNEGSKA (reference sequence). CDR3: CSARGTNRPEAFF. In nucleotides, the CDR3 is TGCAGTGCTAGGGGGACGAACAGGCCTGAAGCTTTCTTT.

A word on this clonotype: A much more abundant neighbour one base away suggests this may be a read error. The chain carries TRBV3-1 and TRBJ1-1; D is ambiguous. Germline values: CDR1 LGHDT, CDR2 YNNKEL (reference sequence). The CDR3 has 14 residues. CDR3 sequence reads: CTSSQAGPTTEAFF. CDR3 bases: TGTACCAGCAGCCAGGCTGGGCCGACCACTGAAGCTTTCTTT.